This T cell receptor beta chain appears in the sequencing data of a study of monozygotic twins with inflammatory bowel disease. General study results and limits: A reduction in TCRbeta diversity (inverse Simpson) was seen in IBD patients relative to healthy co-twins. Backing was not found for a single strong signal or clonotype associated with IBD. The authors could not tell different T cell subtypes apart.

The CDR3 has 16 residues. CDR1 is KGHSH and CDR2 is LQKENI in the germline V gene. Of note for this clonotype: Antigen: not known.

The unique tags termed UMIs, each holding a 6-nucleotide sample barcode, were added by means of template switching. TCRdb re-called the 5' RACE reads and catalogs CDR3 proteins one per entry, DNA excluded. Recorded for this sample: about 110,000 distinct CDR3 sequences. This chain uses TRBV18 with TRBJ2-2; without DNA, the TCRdb call of TRBD1 cannot be checked. Specimen: blood. The origin of this receptor is a human donor with ulcerative colitis or Crohn's disease, or a healthy co-twin of an affected twin (not recorded which). The CDR3 protein is CASSPATGRGTGELFF. Full variable domain (outside the CDR3, taken from reference TRBV18 and TRBJ2-2): NAGVMQNPRHLVRRRGQEARLRCSPMKGHSHVYWYRQLPEEGLKFMVYLQKENIIDESGMPKERFSAEFPKEGPSILRIQQVVRGDSAAYFCASSPATGRGTGELFFGEGSRLTVL.